Reported below is one TCR beta chain. This receptor's antigen is unknown. No base quality values were provided; no much bigger clone lies one nucleotide off. Libraries were constructed by PCR. TCRdb shows the sequencer as Illumina HiSeq 2500. Molecular barcoding was employed in the preparation of TCR libraries, with unique molecular identifiers being used to normalize TCRbeta repertoire quantification. Using fastp trimming at Q25 and MiXCR clonotype assembly, TCRdb reanalyzed the public sequencing data and kept in-frame beta chains. Rows matching on CDR3 protein sequence are summarized as one entry with the most common DNA and genes. Present in this sample are about 640,000 distinct CDR3 sequences, 10% to 15% of which were seen just once. Approximately 2.1% of the sample belongs to the ten largest clones. The sample originates from a study of T-cell reconstitution after alpha-beta-depleted transplantation in children (dated by TCRdb to 2016 to 2018). The study in broad terms: T-cell immune reconstitution after TCRalphabeta/CD19-depleted allogeneic hematopoietic cell transplantation in children was quantitatively tracked in the study by means of TCR repertoire profiling. What the work shows at the level of the full study, not this receptor alone: Over subsequent months, a decline in hyperexpanded clone frequencies was noted, and after one year, T-cell counts and TCRbeta diversity were mostly ascribed to newly produced T cells. The apparently early alphabetaT-cell count recovery about two months after transplant was reportedly dependent on only several hundred rapidly expanded clones derived from non-depleted graft cells. The high TCRbeta diversity at day 60 in some patients was ascribed to recipient T cells and intrathymic progenitors that had survived conditioning.

The sample's treatment or condition label, decoded: allogeneic hematopoietic cell transplantation with graft depleted of TCRalphabeta T cells and CD19 B cells. The transplant recipients were children given TCRalphabeta/CD19-depleted allogeneic hematopoietic cell grafts. The sequence was obtained from a male patient between 5 and 17 years old who had a stem cell transplant for acute myeloid leukemia, so the T cells may come from the graft donor. The sequences come from PBMCs, mostly from graft donor cells, collected 360 days after TCRalphabeta/CD19-depleted stem cell transplant.

CDR3 region: CSARDYIYEQYF. At the DNA level, the sequence is TGCAGTGCTAGAGACTACATCTACGAGCAGTACTTC. The rearrangement combines TRBV20-1 with TRBJ2-7, with no confidently assigned D gene. The CDR3 numbers 12 residues from cysteine through phenylalanine. Only the CDR3 portion is preserved as DNA: 36 bases, with reading frame beginning at the first base. V is clipped by 0 bases and J by 3 bases, and the sequence between their germline boundaries is 6 bases long. For CDR1 and CDR2, the germline V gene (reference sequence) lists DFQATT and SNEGSKA.